This TCR beta chain stems from a study of identical twins. TCRdb processed the 5' RACE reads anew with MiXCR; each CDR3 protein has one entry. Here the sample spans under 300,000 distinct CDR3 sequences, around 8% being singletons. The germline V gene encodes CDR1 KGHSH and CDR2 LQKENI. This CDR3 has 16 amino acids. With 4 bases removed from V and 0 bases from J, the gap between germline ends came to 14 bases. Whole-study findings and limits: In beta out-of-frame sequences, the excess sharing between twins was weaker. The authors noted that invariant MAIT and iNKT cells could partly confound zero-insertion analyses.

All of the donors were Caucasians in good health. This clonotype appeared a few times. What it recognizes is unknown. Another study also made use of these data, one on yellow fever vaccine responses in identical twins.

The sample comprised CD8+ T cells sorted from blood. This TCR derives from a young woman in good health. The J gene is TRBJ2-3, the V gene TRBV18, with D possibly matching TRBD2 (6 bases). CDR3 amino acids: CASSLPTSSSTDTQYF. For the CDR3, the DNA is TGTGCCAGCTCACTCCCTACTAGCTCCAGCACAGATACGCAGTATTTT.